Presented here are 2 T cell receptor beta chains from one specimen sequenced in a study of OX40 agonist ivuxolimab in advanced cancers. The assay was immunoSEQ multiplex PCR, and TCRdb's table has in-frame clones only and misses some. The table has tens of thousands of clones, more than 65% seen once; the top ten hold roughly 4.1%. Source: CD4+ or CD8+ T cells sorted from blood, taken in a trial of the OX40 agonist ivuxolimab. The source of these receptors is an adult with an advanced solid tumor such as melanoma, head and neck, liver or kidney cancer.

V usage is TRBV29-1 and J usage is TRBJ1-1, with D unclear. Trimming stripped 7 bases from V and 1 base from J, with 10 bases between. The CDR3 covers 12 residues. Looked up from germline, CDR1 is SQVTM and CDR2 is ANQGSEA. CDR3 protein: CSADLWNTEAFF. The CDR3 region has the DNA TGCAGCGCGGACCTTTGGAACACTGAAGCTTTCTTT.

The chain combines TRBV19 with TRBJ2-7, with D perhaps TRBD1 or TRBD2 (6 bases each). This CDR3 comprises 16 residues. Per the germline V gene, CDR1 is LNHDA and CDR2 is SQIVND (reference sequence). V gave up 6 bases and J gave up 6 bases, with 24 bases separating them. CDR3 in DNA: TGTGCCAGTAGACCCGGGGGCGCAGGGGAATGGATCGAGCAGTACTTC. Its translation is CASRPGGAGEWIEQYF.